A selection of T cell receptor beta chains follows, all from one sample in a study of human T cells and chemical hapten exposure. TCRdb itself ran the RACE reads through MiXCR, one entry per CDR3 protein. The repertoire holds more than 90,000 distinct CDR3 sequences, with over 10% as singletons. The sequencing here drew on whole blood, taken in connection with sensitization to the hapten diphenylcyclopropenone (DPC). The receptors shown here come from a woman aged 40 to 50 with alopecia areata. Some clones in this sample may be carry-over from other donors' samples. Both conserved end residues are part of each CDR3. D genes are given only for firm matches. Part of the rows lack a size; the others show once, few, many or a class for expanded clones.

TRBV11-2,TRBD1,few,TRBJ1-2,TGTGCCAGCAGCTTAGAGGGACAGATTCTCTATGGCTACACCTTC,CASSLEGQILYGYTF
TRBV7-8,NA,medium-sized,TRBJ1-2,TGTGCCAGCACCGTAGGGTGGGGGACGGGTATCAATGGCTACACCTTC,CASTVGWGTGINGYTF
TRBV6-2/TRBV6-3,TRBD1,few,TRBJ2-2,TGTGCCAGCAGTTACTGGACAGGGACCGGGGAGCTGTTTTTT,CASSYWTGTGELFF
TRBV5-1,TRBD2,few,TRBJ2-1,TGCGCCAGCAGGGACGGGACTAGCGGGAGGGCCAGCTCCTACAATGAGCAGTTCTTC,CASRDGTSGRASSYNEQFF
TRBV7-8,NA,NA,TRBJ2-1,TGTGCCAGCCAGACGGTCAATGAGCAGTTCTTC,CASQTVNEQFF
TRBV7-9,NA,few,TRBJ2-5,TGTGCCAGCAGCGTACAGGTCCAAGAGACCCAGTACTTC,CASSVQVQETQYF
TRBV7-9,TRBD1,few,TRBJ2-4,TGTGCCAGTAGCACGTCGGACAGGGCCAAAAACATTCAGTACTTC,CASSTSDRAKNIQYF
TRBV5-5,TRBD1,NA,TRBJ2-7,TGTGCCAGCAGCTTGGAATTGGACAGGGGGCTTCCGCAGTACTTC,CASSLELDRGLPQYF
TRBV4-2,TRBD1,many,TRBJ2-1,TGTGCCAGCAGCCAAGTCGACCGGGACAGGGGGGATGAGCAGTTCTTC,CASSQVDRDRGDEQFF
TRBV19,NA,few,TRBJ2-3,TGTGCCAGTAGTCTTCTCGGGGCGGGGAAAACTAGCACAGATACGCAGTATTTT,CASSLLGAGKTSTDTQYF
TRBV5-1,TRBD1,NA,TRBJ2-5,TGCGCCAGCAGGAACACTAACCGGGACAGGGGGATGGAGACCCAGTACTTC,CASRNTNRDRGMETQYF
TRBV7-2,TRBD1,many,TRBJ1-6,TGTGCCAGCAGCCCCGACAGGGCTTCACCCCTCCACTTT,CASSPDRASPLHF
TRBV27,NA,NA,TRBJ2-7,TGTGCCAGCAGTTTTGGAGGGGTTGGGTACGAGCAGTACTTC,CASSFGGVGYEQYF
TRBV7-2,TRBD1,NA,TRBJ2-7,TGTGCCAGCAGCTTAGTGCAGGGGGCCCCCTACGAGCAGTACTTC,CASSLVQGAPYEQYF
TRBV9,TRBD1,few,TRBJ1-5,TGTGCCAGCAGCGTCCCCGGGACAGGTAGTAAATACCTCTCTCCGACCAATCAGCCCCAGCATTTT,CASSVPGTGSKYLSPTNQPQHF
TRBV27,NA,NA,TRBJ2-2,TGTGCCAGCAGTGCCCACACCGCGGCCGGGGAGCTGTTTTTT,CASSAHTAAGELFF
TRBV20-1,NA,few,TRBJ1-2,TGCAGTGCTAACACAGGGTCGAGAGGCTACACCTTC,CSANTGSRGYTF
TRBV3-2,NA,few,TRBJ2-1,TGTGCCAGCAGCCAAGGACGTTTAAAGAACAGGGGCAATGAGCAGTTCTTC,CASSQGRLKNRGNEQFF
TRBV12-3/TRBV12-4,TRBD1,many,TRBJ1-1,TGTGCCAGCAGTTTCCACAGGGGGGGTGGCACTGAAGCTTTCTTT,CASSFHRGGGTEAFF
TRBV12-3/TRBV12-4,NA,NA,TRBJ1-2,TGTGCCAGCGGGGGCAGGGTCTATGGCTACACCTTC,CASGGRVYGYTF
TRBV7-2,NA,few,TRBJ1-1,TGTGCCAGCAGCTCGGGATCACAGGGCCCTGAAGCTTTCTTT,CASSSGSQGPEAFF
TRBV28,NA,NA,TRBJ2-1,TGTGCCAGCAGTGACTCAGGGCACAGGGCCTACAATGAGCAGTTCTTC,CASSDSGHRAYNEQFF
TRBV6-1,NA,NA,TRBJ1-1,TGTGCCAGCAGTGAAATCGGGGCTGCCCGGGGCACTGAAGCTTTCTTT,CASSEIGAARGTEAFF
TRBV12-3/TRBV12-4,TRBD1,few,TRBJ2-6,TGTGCCAGCAGTTGGACAGGGGGCACTGGGGCCAACGTCCTGACTTTC,CASSWTGGTGANVLTF
TRBV7-2,NA,few,TRBJ2-6,TGTGCCAGCAGCTTAGCGCGGATGCAGAGTAACGTCCTGACTTTC,CASSLARMQSNVLTF
TRBV28,NA,NA,TRBJ2-2,TGTGCCAGCAGTTCGCCGGGACGCGGACCCGGGGAGCTGTTTTTT,CASSSPGRGPGELFF
TRBV6-2/TRBV6-3,NA,NA,TRBJ2-7,TGTGCCAGCAGTTACCAAAGGGACCGACCCTCCTACGAGCAGTACTTC,CASSYQRDRPSYEQYF
TRBV12-3/TRBV12-4,NA,NA,TRBJ1-2,TGTGCCAGCAGTAGAGGGCTGGATTATGGCTACACCTTC,CASSRGLDYGYTF
TRBV27,NA,NA,TRBJ2-7,TGTGCCAGCAGTCCATCTCGGGGCCCCTACGGGCAGTACTTC,CASSPSRGPYGQYF
TRBV6-5,NA,NA,TRBJ1-1,TGTGCCAGCAGTTACTCGGCCCTGAACACTGAAGCTTTCTTT,CASSYSALNTEAFF
TRBV4-3,TRBD1,many,TRBJ2-2,TGCGCCAGCAGCCAAGATCTGGACAGGGGCGCCGGGGAGCTGTTTTTT,CASSQDLDRGAGELFF
TRBV7-2,TRBD2,few,TRBJ2-5,TGTGCCAGCAGCTCTAGCGGGAGAGCAGAGACCCAGTACTTC,CASSSSGRAETQYF